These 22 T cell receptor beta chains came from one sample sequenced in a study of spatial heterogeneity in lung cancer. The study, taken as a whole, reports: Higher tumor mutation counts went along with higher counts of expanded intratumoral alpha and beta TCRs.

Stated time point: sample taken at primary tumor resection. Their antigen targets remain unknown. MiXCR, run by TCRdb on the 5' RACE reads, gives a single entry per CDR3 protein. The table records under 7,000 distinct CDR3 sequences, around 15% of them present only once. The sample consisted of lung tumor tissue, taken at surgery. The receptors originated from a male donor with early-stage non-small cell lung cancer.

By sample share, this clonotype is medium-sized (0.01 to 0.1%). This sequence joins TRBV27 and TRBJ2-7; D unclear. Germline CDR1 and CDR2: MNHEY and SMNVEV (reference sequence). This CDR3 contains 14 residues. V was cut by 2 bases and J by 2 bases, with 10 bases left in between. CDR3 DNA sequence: TGTGCCAGCAGTTTAGGTAGCCCCCCCTACGAGCAGTACTTC. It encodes CASSLGSPPYEQYF.

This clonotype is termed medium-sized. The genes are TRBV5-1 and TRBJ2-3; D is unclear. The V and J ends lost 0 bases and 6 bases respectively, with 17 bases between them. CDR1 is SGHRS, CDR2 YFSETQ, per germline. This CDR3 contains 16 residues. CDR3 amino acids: CASSLATAGPMDTQYF. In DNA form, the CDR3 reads TGCGCCAGCAGCTTGGCTACTGCCGGGCCCATGGATACGCAGTATTTT.

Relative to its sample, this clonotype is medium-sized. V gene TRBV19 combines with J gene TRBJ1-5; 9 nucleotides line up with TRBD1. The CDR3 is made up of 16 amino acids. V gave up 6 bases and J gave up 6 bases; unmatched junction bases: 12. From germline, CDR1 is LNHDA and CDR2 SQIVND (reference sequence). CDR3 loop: CASSLDRGRSGQPQHF. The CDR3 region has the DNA TGTGCCAGTAGCCTGGACAGGGGACGATCGGGTCAGCCCCAGCATTTT. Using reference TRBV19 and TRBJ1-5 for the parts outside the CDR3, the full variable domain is DGGITQSPKYLFRKEGQNVTLSCEQNLNHDAMYWYRQDPGQGLRLIYYSQIVNDFQKGDIAEGYSVSREKKESFPLTVTSAQKNPTAFYLCASSLDRGRSGQPQHFGDGTRLSIL.

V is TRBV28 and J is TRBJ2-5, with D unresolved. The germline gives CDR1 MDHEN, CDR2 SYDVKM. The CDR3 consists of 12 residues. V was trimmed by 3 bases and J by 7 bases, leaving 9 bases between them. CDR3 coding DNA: TGTGCCAGCAGTTTGGAACTACTGACCCAGTACTTC. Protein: CASSLELLTQYF.

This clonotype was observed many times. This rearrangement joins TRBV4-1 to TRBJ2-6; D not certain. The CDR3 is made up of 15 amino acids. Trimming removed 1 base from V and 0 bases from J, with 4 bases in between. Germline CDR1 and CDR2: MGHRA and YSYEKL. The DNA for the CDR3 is TGCGCCAGCAGCCAAGGGGACTCTGGGGCCAACGTCCTGACTTTC. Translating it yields CASSQGDSGANVLTF.

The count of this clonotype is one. Here the CDR3 DNA reads TGCAGTGCTGAGGAGACTAGGGCGGGTACCTACGAGCAGTACTTC. It codes for CSAEETRAGTYEQYF. The J gene is TRBJ2-7, the V gene TRBV20-1; D possibly corresponds to TRBD2 (6 bases). Germline CDR1 reads DFQATT; CDR2 reads SNEGSKA (reference sequence). This CDR3 contains 15 residues. Trimming removed 5 bases at V and 2 bases at J, with 19 bases between.

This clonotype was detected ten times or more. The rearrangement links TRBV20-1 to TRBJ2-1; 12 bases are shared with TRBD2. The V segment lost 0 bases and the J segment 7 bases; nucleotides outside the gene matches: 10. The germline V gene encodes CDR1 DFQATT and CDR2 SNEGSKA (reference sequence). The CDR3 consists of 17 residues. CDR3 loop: CSARDRMTSGSSNEQFF. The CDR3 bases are TGCAGTGCTAGAGATCGGATGACTAGCGGGAGTTCAAATGAGCAGTTCTTC.

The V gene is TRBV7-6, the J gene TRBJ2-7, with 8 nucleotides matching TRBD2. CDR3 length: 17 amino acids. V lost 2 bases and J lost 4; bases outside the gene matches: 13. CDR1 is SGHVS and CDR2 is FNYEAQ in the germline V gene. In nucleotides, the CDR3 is TGTGCCAGCAGCTTATCTGGGACTCAGGGGACTAGGTACGAGCAGTACTTC. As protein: CASSLSGTQGTRYEQYF.

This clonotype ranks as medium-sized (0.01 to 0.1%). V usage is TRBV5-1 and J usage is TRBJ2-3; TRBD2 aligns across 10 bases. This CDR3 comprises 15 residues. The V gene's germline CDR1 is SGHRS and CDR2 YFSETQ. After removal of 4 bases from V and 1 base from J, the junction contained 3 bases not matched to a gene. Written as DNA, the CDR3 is TGCGCCAGCAGCCGTGGACTAGCGGGCACAGATACGCAGTATTTT. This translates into CASSRGLAGTDTQYF.

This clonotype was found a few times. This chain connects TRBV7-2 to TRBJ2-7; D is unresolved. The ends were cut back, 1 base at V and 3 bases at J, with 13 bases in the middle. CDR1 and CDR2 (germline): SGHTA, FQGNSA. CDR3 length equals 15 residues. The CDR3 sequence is CASSLGAGNLYEQYF. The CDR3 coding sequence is TGTGCCAGCAGCTTAGGGGCTGGAAACCTCTACGAGCAGTACTTC. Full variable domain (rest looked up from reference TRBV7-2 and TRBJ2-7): GAGVSQSPSNKVTEKGKDVELRCDPISGHTALYWYRQSLGQGLEFLIYFQGNSAPDKSGLPSDRFSAERTGGSVSTLTIQRTQQEDSAVYLCASSLGAGNLYEQYFGPGTRLTVT.

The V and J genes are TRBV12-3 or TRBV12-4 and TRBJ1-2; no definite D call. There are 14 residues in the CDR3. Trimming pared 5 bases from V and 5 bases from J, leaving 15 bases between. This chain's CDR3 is CASSPEGVGYGYTF. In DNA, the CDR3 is TGTGCCAGCAGTCCCGAGGGAGTCGGTTATGGCTACACCTTC.

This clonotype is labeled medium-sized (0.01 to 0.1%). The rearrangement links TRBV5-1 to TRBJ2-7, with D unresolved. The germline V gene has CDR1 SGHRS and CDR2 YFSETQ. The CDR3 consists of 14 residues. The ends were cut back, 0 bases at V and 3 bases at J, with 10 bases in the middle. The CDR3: CASSLEVPGYEQYF. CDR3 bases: TGCGCCAGCAGCTTGGAGGTGCCCGGCTACGAGCAGTACTTC. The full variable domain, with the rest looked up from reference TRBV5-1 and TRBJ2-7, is KAGVTQTPRYLIKTRGQQVTLSCSPISGHRSVSWYQQTPGQGLQFLFEYFSETQRNKGNFPGRFSGRQFSNSRSEMNVSTLELGDSALYLCASSLEVPGYEQYFGPGTRLTVT.

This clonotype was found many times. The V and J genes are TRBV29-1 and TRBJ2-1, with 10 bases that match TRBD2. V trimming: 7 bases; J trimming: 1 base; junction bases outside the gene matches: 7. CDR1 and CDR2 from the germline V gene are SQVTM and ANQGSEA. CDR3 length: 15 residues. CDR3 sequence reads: CSGGEREGSYNEQFF. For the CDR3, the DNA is TGCAGCGGGGGGGAGCGGGAGGGATCCTACAATGAGCAGTTCTTC.

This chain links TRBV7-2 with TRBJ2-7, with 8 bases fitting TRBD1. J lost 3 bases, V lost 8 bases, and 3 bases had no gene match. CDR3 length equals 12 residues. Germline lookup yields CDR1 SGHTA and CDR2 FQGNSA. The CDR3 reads CASGGQVYEQYF. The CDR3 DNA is TGTGCCAGCGGGGGACAGGTCTACGAGCAGTACTTC.

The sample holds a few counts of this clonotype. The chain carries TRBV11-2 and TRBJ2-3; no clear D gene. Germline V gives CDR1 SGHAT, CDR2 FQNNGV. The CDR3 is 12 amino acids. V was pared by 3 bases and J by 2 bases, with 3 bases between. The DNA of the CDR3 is TGTGCCAGCAGCTTTTACACAGATACGCAGTATTTT. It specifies CASSFYTDTQYF.

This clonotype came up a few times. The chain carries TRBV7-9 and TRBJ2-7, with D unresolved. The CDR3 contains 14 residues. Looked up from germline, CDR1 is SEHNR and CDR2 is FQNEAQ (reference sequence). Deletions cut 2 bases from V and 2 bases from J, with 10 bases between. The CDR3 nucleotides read TGTGCCAGCAGCTTAACTGGTGGGGCCTACGAGCAGTACTTC. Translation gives CASSLTGGAYEQYF.

The CDR3 loop reads CASSLDRSSYEQYF. The CDR3, as DNA: TGCGCCAGCAGCTTGGACAGGTCTTCCTACGAGCAGTACTTC. The rearrangement uses TRBV5-1 and TRBJ2-7, with a possible D match to TRBD1 (5 bases). The V end lost 0 bases, the J end lost 1 base, and 8 bases lay between the germline ends. The germline CDR1 and CDR2 sequences are SGHRS and YFSETQ. This CDR3 has 14 amino acids.

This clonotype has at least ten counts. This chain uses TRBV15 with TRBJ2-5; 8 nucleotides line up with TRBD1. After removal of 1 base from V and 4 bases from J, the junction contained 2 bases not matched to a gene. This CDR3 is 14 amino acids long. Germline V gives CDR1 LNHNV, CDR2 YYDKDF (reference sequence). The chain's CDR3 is CATSRGGQGETQYF. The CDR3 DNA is TGTGCCACCAGCAGAGGAGGACAGGGAGAGACCCAGTACTTC.

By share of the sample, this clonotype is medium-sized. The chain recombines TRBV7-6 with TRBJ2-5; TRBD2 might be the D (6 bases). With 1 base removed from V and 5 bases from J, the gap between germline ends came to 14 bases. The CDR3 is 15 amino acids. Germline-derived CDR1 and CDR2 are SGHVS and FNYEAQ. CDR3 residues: CASSLVPGSGETQYF. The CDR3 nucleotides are TGTGCCAGCAGCTTAGTTCCTGGGAGCGGGGAGACCCAGTACTTC. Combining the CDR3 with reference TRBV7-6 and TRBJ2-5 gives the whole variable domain GAGVSQSPRYKVTKRGQDVALRCDPISGHVSLYWYRQALGQGPEFLTYFNYEAQQDKSGLPNDRFSAERPEGSISTLTIQRTEQRDSAMYRCASSLVPGSGETQYFGPGTRLLVL.

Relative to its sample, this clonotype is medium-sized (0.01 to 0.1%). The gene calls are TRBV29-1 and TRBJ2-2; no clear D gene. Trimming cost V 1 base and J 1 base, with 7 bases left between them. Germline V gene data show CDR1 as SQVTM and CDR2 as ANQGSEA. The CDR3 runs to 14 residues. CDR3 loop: CSVEGRLNTGELFF. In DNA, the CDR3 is TGCAGCGTTGAAGGGCGGTTGAACACCGGGGAGCTGTTTTTT.

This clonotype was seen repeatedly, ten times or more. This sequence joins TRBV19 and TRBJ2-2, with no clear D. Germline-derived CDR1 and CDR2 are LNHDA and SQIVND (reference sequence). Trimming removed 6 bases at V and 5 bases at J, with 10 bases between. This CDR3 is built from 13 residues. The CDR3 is CASRKGETGELFF. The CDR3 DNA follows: TGTGCCAGTAGGAAGGGTGAAACCGGGGAGCTGTTTTTT.

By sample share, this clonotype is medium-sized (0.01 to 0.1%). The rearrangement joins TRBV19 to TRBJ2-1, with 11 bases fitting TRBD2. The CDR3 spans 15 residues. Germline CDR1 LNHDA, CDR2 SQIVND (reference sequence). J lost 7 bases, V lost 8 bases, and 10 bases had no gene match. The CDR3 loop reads CASSSTSGTRNEQFF. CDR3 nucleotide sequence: TGTGCCAGTTCCTCGACTAGCGGGACTCGGAATGAGCAGTTCTTC.